The clone carrying this T cell receptor beta chain was detected many times. The entry originates in a study of T cells after yellow fever vaccination. About the study: Preparation of fractions with low cell numbers was performed using SMART-Seq v4 Ultra Low Input.

The CDR3 covers 14 residues. V was clipped by 4 bases and J by 4 bases, with 10 bases between them. Germline CDR1 reads KGHDR; CDR2 reads SFDVKD. TCRdb re-called the 5' RACE reads with MiXCR, one entry per CDR3 protein. The sample lists under 150,000 distinct CDR3 sequences, roughly 8% occurring once. The chain links TRBV24-1 to TRBJ2-1; no firm D call. This material consisted of CD4+ T cells sorted from PBMCs, taken 5 days after the yellow fever booster vaccination. The TCR sequence derives from a man younger than 45 who received the YFV17D yellow fever vaccine. The CDR3 loop reads CATSDPYRYNEQFF. CDR3 DNA sequence: TGTGCCACCAGTGACCCTTATAGATACAATGAGCAGTTCTTC.